This T cell receptor beta chain is drawn from a study of cytomegalovirus exposure and HLA in healthy donors. Background on the study: Prior work identified under 130 million unique TCR beta sequences in about 179 million T cells. Findings and limits, study-wide: In all likelihood, a cluster of highly shared sequence variants was a sequencing artifact.

This clone came up once. What it recognizes is unknown. Use of 60 Vbeta and 13 Jbeta primers characterized the PCR. The data were produced by immunoSEQ multiplex PCR, yet TCRdb's version contains in-frame clones alone and is incomplete. The data show 90,000 to 100,000 clones, approximately 72% seen once. V was pared by 6 bases and J by 8 bases, with 16 bases between. This CDR3 contains 13 residues. The germline V gene encodes CDR1 LNHDA and CDR2 SQIVND (reference sequence). The chain joins TRBV19 to TRBJ1-2, with a tentative D call TRBD1 (5 bases). The TCR was taken from a man between 40 and 49 years old in good health and CMV-seropositive. Sequences were obtained from PBMCs. Here the CDR3 reads CASRETVFLGYTF. The CDR3, as DNA: TGTGCCAGTAGGGAGACAGTTTTTTTGGGCTACACCTTC.